This entry features one T cell receptor (beta chain) sequence. The antigen remains unidentified. The V segment lost 2 bases and the J segment 2 bases; nucleotides outside the gene matches: 10. The CDR3 spans 17 residues. The V gene's germline CDR1 is MGHRA and CDR2 YSYEKL. The data are from a study of OX40 agonist ivuxolimab in advanced cancers. On the study more broadly: Dose-escalation patients' cancers were hepatocellular carcinoma, melanoma, renal cell or head and neck cancer. General study findings and limits: On average, a greater number of expanded clones characterised CD8+ T cells relative to CD4+. At 0.1 to 3.0 mg/kg, CD4+ and CD8+ blood T cells expanded clonally by week 6.

Assay used: immunoSEQ multiplex PCR; TCRdb lists only in-frame clones, some missing. The sample carries 50,000 to 60,000 clones, roughly 77% recorded once. This TCR was sampled from an adult with an advanced solid tumor such as melanoma, head and neck, liver or kidney cancer. The rearrangement uses TRBV4-1 and TRBJ2-5; 8 bases map to TRBD2. The source was CD4+ or CD8+ T cells sorted from blood, collected in a trial of the OX40 agonist ivuxolimab. CDR3 in DNA: TGCGCCAGCAGCCAAATCTCCCCGGGGGGGACTCAAGAGACCCAGTACTTC. Translated, it gives CASSQISPGGTQETQYF.